Sequencing of this T cell receptor (beta chain) was carried out in a study of CD8 T cells in Susac syndrome. With random hexamers, reverse transcription was performed on about 0.45 to 1 ug of RNA. The CDR3 of TCR beta was amplified by immunoSEQ multiplex PCR across 54 Vbeta and 13 Jbeta. TCRdb passed the immunoSEQ multiplex PCR reads through MiXCR, listing each CDR3 protein once. Among fewer than 90,000 distinct CDR3 sequences, about 94% were seen once, and the ten largest hold 0.45%. In contrast to the negatively isolated CD8+ and CD4+ T cells, TEMRA cells were FACS-enriched. CDR1 and CDR2 from the germline V gene are SEHNR and FQNEAQ (reference sequence). This CDR3 comprises 15 residues. General observations from the study: The study found that Susac CD8+ clonal expansion peaked in TEMRA cells and active patients. It was acknowledged by the study that relatively few individuals were included in its TCR sequencing and HLA analysis.

This clonotype has more than one count but fewer than ten. Antigen specificity is unknown. One junction end disagrees with the germline gene, perhaps due to a read error. The receptor's source is a human donor with Susac syndrome. The chain uses TRBV7-9 and TRBJ2-2; a possible D gene is TRBD2 (5 bases). Source material: CD8+ T cells from PBMCs. The CDR3, as DNA: TGTGCCAGCAGCTTTGAACAGCGGCTCACCGGGGAGCTTTTTTTT. Protein product: CASSFEQRLTGELFF.